These T cell receptor beta chains were read from a single sample in a study of Graves' ophthalmopathy and Graves' hyperthyroidism. One entry per CDR3 protein results from TCRdb running MiXCR on the multiplex PCR reads. The profile shows around 400,000 distinct CDR3 sequences, 15% to 20% of them singletons. The sample taken for sequencing was peripheral blood. The receptors derive from a woman between 18 and 30 years old with Graves' ophthalmopathy. Each CDR3 is given with its conserved first and last residue. The D gene is left open where the match is weak. Clone sizes are given selectively: once, few, many, or a class where the clone is expanded.

d_call j_call clone_size v_call cdr3_aa cdr3_nt
. TRBJ1-6 many TRBV27 CASSLFSTSPLHF TGTGCCAGCAGTTTATTTAGTACCTCACCCCTCCACTTT
. TRBJ2-2 many TRBV4-2 CASSRRGPTGELFF TGTGCCAGCAGCCGCAGAGGGCCCACCGGGGAGCTGTTTTTT
. TRBJ2-7 many TRBV28 CASSLTRYEQYF TGTGCCAGCAGTCTTACACGCTACGAGCAGTACTTC
. TRBJ1-1 many TRBV6-5 CASSYSEMNTEAFF TGTGCCAGCAGTTACTCGGAGATGAACACTGAAGCTTTCTTT
. TRBJ1-1 . TRBV19 CASSLREPTEAFF TGTGCCAGTAGTCTTAGGGAACCCACTGAAGCTTTCTTT
TRBD1 TRBJ2-3 many TRBV4-1 CASARQGGPTDTQYF TGCGCCAGCGCGAGACAGGGCGGACCTACAGATACGCAGTATTTT
TRBD1 TRBJ1-1 . TRBV27 CASSPWDRVNTEAFF TGTGCCAGCAGTCCCTGGGACAGAGTGAACACTGAAGCTTTCTTT
. TRBJ1-1 many TRBV28 CASSLIAGRAFF TGTGCCAGCAGTTTAATTGCAGGAAGAGCTTTCTTT
TRBD1 TRBJ1-1 many TRBV12-3/TRBV12-4 CASTDRGGITEAFF TGTGCCAGCACCGACAGGGGGGGGATCACTGAAGCTTTCTTT
. TRBJ1-2 many TRBV5-8 CASSLDSGASGYTF TGTGCCAGCAGCTTGGACAGCGGGGCTTCGGGCTACACCTTC
TRBD2 TRBJ2-5 many TRBV6-2/TRBV6-3 CASRRGGLWEETQYF TGTGCCAGCAGACGGGGGGGACTGTGGGAAGAGACCCAGTACTTC
TRBD2 TRBJ2-4 many TRBV6-5 CASIPDGRAKNIQYF TGTGCCAGCATTCCTGACGGGAGGGCCAAAAACATTCAGTACTTC
. TRBJ1-1 . TRBV18 CASSPFSLVGTEAFF TGTGCCAGCTCACCATTCTCCCTTGTCGGCACTGAAGCTTTCTTT
. TRBJ2-7 many TRBV6-1 CASSPNGAPTNEQYF TGTGCCAGCAGCCCAAATGGAGCTCCTACAAACGAGCAGTACTTC
. TRBJ1-2 few TRBV28 CASRSDYGYTF TGTGCCAGCAGGTCTGACTATGGCTACACCTTC
. TRBJ1-5 . TRBV12-3/TRBV12-4 CASSLARALGGYSNQPQHF TGTGCCAGCAGTTTAGCTCGGGCATTGGGCGGTTATAGCAATCAGCCCCAGCATTTT
. TRBJ1-6 many TRBV9 CASSGEGRLNSPLHF TGTGCCAGCAGCGGCGAAGGGAGATTAAATTCACCCCTCCACTTT
. TRBJ2-1 many TRBV6-1 CASSPAAGGNEQFF TGTGCCAGCAGCCCGGCGGCCGGCGGCAATGAGCAGTTCTTC
. TRBJ2-4 many TRBV12-3/TRBV12-4 CASHEGSGKNIQYF TGTGCCAGCCACGAGGGGTCGGGCAAAAACATTCAGTACTTC
TRBD1 TRBJ1-2 many TRBV19 CASSIDRTGGGYTF TGTGCCAGTAGTATAGATCGGACAGGGGGCGGCTACACCTTC
. TRBJ1-1 many TRBV6-1 CASTRSGAGMNTEAFF TGTGCCAGCACGAGAAGCGGGGCAGGCATGAACACTGAAGCTTTCTTT
TRBD1 TRBJ2-7 many TRBV4-3 CASSDGGQGYEQYF TGCGCCAGCAGCGACGGAGGACAGGGCTACGAGCAGTACTTC
. TRBJ2-5 . TRBV6-2/TRBV6-3 CASSRAGRRETQYF TGTGCCAGCAGCCGGGCGGGGCGCCGGGAGACCCAGTACTTC
TRBD1 TRBJ2-1 many TRBV12-3/TRBV12-4 CASSVRSRGRNGEQFF TGTGCCAGCAGTGTTCGCAGTAGGGGGCGCAATGGTGAGCAGTTCTTC
TRBD1 TRBJ2-7 many TRBV28 CASSAAPGTVYEQYF TGTGCCAGCAGTGCCGCCCCTGGGACAGTCTACGAGCAGTACTTC
. TRBJ1-5 many TRBV5-1 CASSTAQGGQPQHF TGCGCCAGCAGCACTGCACAGGGAGGTCAGCCCCAGCATTTT
TRBD1 TRBJ2-7 many TRBV27 CASSSARGQYEQYF TGCGCCAGCAGTTCCGCCAGGGGGCAATACGAGCAGTACTTC
TRBD1 TRBJ2-7 . TRBV6-2/TRBV6-3 CASRVIPGQGSHYEQYF TGTGCCAGCAGAGTCATTCCGGGACAGGGGAGTCACTACGAGCAGTACTTC
. TRBJ2-7 many TRBV20-1 CSARGGSPYEQYF TGCAGTGCTAGAGGAGGGTCCCCTTACGAGCAGTACTTC
TRBD2 TRBJ2-5 many TRBV12-3/TRBV12-4 CASSPGAGEETQYF TGTGCCAGCAGTCCCGGGGCGGGGGAAGAGACCCAGTACTTC
. TRBJ2-6 few TRBV5-1 CASSLRPRGVSGANVLTF TGCGCCAGCAGCTTGAGGCCTAGAGGAGTCTCTGGGGCCAACGTCCTGACTTTC
. TRBJ2-5 many TRBV11-1 CASSRRRDQETQYF TGTGCCAGCAGCCGACGGAGAGACCAAGAGACCCAGTACTTC
. TRBJ1-1 . TRBV29-1 CSVDSLGGYTEAFF TGCAGCGTTGACAGCTTAGGAGGGTACACTGAAGCTTTCTTT
. TRBJ1-1 many TRBV29-1 CSVVHRRNTEAFF TGCAGCGTTGTCCACAGAAGGAACACTGAAGCTTTCTTT
. TRBJ1-5 few TRBV6-1 CASSGQYSNQPQHF TGTGCCAGCTCTGGACAGTATAGCAATCAGCCCCAGCATTTT
TRBD1 TRBJ2-2 many TRBV29-1 CSGRQGENTGELFF TGCAGCGGGAGACAGGGGGAGAACACCGGGGAGCTGTTTTTT
TRBD1 TRBJ2-7 . TRBV28 CASSSPADRGLYEQYF TGTGCCAGCAGTTCCCCCGCCGACAGGGGGCTCTACGAGCAGTACTTC
. TRBJ1-6 many TRBV25-1 CASSEFGTPKGPYNSPLHF TGTGCCAGCAGTGAATTCGGGACCCCAAAGGGGCCCTATAATTCACCCCTCCACTTT
. TRBJ2-5 many TRBV7-9 CASSHETRGETQYF TGTGCCAGCAGCCATGAGACGAGAGGAGAGACCCAGTACTTC
. TRBJ1-1 . TRBV25-1 CASTLGGGGTEAFF TGTGCCAGCACCCTCGGGGGGGGCGGGACTGAAGCTTTCTTT
TRBD1 TRBJ2-7 many TRBV20-1 CSARRQGRNFYEQYF TGCAGTGCTAGGCGACAGGGGCGGAATTTCTACGAGCAGTACTTC
. TRBJ2-7 many TRBV6-2/TRBV6-3 CASSASRGAEQYF TGTGCCAGCAGCGCTTCGAGGGGGGCAGAGCAGTACTTC
. TRBJ1-1 many TRBV4-1 CASSQGGSRAAFF TGCGCCAGCAGCCAGGGTGGATCCCGGGCGGCTTTCTTT
TRBD1 TRBJ1-5 . TRBV28 CASSRGQIYSNQPQHF TGTGCCAGCAGCAGGGGACAGATTTATAGCAATCAGCCCCAGCATTTT
. TRBJ2-5 few TRBV7-2 CASRPGGGQIQYF TGTGCCAGCAGACCAGGAGGGGGGCAGATCCAGTACTTC
TRBD2 TRBJ2-5 many TRBV3-1 CASQRGGVETQYF TGTGCCAGCCAGCGGGGGGGCGTGGAGACCCAGTACTTC
. TRBJ2-7 many TRBV29-1 CSVEDGQGYEQYF TGCAGCGTTGAAGATGGGCAGGGCTACGAGCAGTACTTC
. TRBJ2-7 many TRBV9 CASSLAAGSAYEQYF TGTGCCAGCAGCCTGGCGGCAGGCTCTGCCTACGAGCAGTACTTC
. TRBJ1-1 many TRBV2 CASLFAVQRAEAFF TGTGCCAGCCTTTTCGCGGTTCAGCGCGCTGAAGCTTTCTTT